The 24 T cell receptor beta chains below all came from one sample that was sequenced in a study of T-cell reconstitution after alpha-beta-depleted transplantation in children. Construction of the TCRbeta library involved unique molecular identifiers. Each CDR3 protein is one row after TCRdb ran MiXCR on the PCR reads. The data hold approximately 490,000 distinct CDR3 sequences, with around 12% observed a single time. Sequenced here: PBMCs from the stem cell graft donor, sampled from the stem cell graft. The source is a human donor who donated a stem cell graft to a child with combined immunodeficiency.

This clonotype appeared a few times. The chain links TRBV29-1 to TRBJ1-2; TRBD1 agrees at 8 bases. The ends lost 6 bases at V and 7 bases at J; junction bases unmatched: 7. Per the germline V gene, CDR1 is SQVTM and CDR2 is ANQGSEA. There are 12 residues in the CDR3. In DNA, the CDR3 is TGCAGCGTGAGGACAGGGAAGATTGGCTACACCTTC. It translates to CSVRTGKIGYTF.

This clonotype was seen many times. This chain joins TRBV15 and TRBJ1-4; D is unclear. This CDR3 spans 15 amino acids. Trimming left V 5 bases short and J 5 bases short, with 15 bases between. Germline V gene data show CDR1 as LNHNV and CDR2 as YYDKDF (reference sequence). CDR3 protein: CATSLRLVSNEKLFF. CDR3 sequence (DNA): TGTGCCACCAGCCTCCGACTAGTATCAAATGAAAAACTGTTTTTT.

Regarding this clonotype: A much more abundant neighbour one base away suggests this may be a read error. As the CDR3 is not closed by the conserved phenylalanine or tryptophan, this likely results from a read error. The rearrangement joins TRBV27 to TRBJ1-3, with a possible D match to TRBD1 (6 bases). The CDR3 runs 13 residues. V gave up 8 bases and J gave up 4 bases, with 12 bases separating them. Germline V gives CDR1 MNHEY, CDR2 SMNVEV (reference sequence). Here the CDR3 reads CASSRGPGNTIYS. The CDR3 bases are TGTGCCAGCTCCAGGGGTCCGGGAAACACCATATATTCT.

This clonotype has only a few counts. The rearrangement links TRBV15 to TRBJ2-3, with D perhaps matching TRBD1 (6 bases). V was cut by 0 bases and J by 7 bases, with 20 bases left in between. Germline CDR1 and CDR2: LNHNV and YYDKDF (reference sequence). The CDR3 is 17 amino acids. The CDR3 region has the DNA TGTGCCACCAGCAGAGATCCCCCAGGGGATGGGGGAAATACGCAGTATTTT. It is translated as CATSRDPPGDGGNTQYF.

Ten or more counts support this clonotype. The V call is TRBV12-3 or TRBV12-4, the J call TRBJ2-1; perhaps TRBD1 as D (6 bases). The CDR3 extends over 15 amino acids. Trimming stripped 3 bases from V and 7 bases from J, with 16 bases between. Here the CDR3 reads CASSFQRDTWNEQFF. Written as DNA, the CDR3 is TGTGCCAGCAGTTTCCAAAGGGACACGTGGAATGAGCAGTTCTTC.

The V gene is TRBV7-2, the J gene TRBJ2-3; D may be TRBD1 or TRBD2 (5 bases each). V lost 0 bases and J 2 bases, leaving 12 bases between the germline ends. This CDR3 spans 16 amino acids. Germline V gives CDR1 SGHTA, CDR2 FQGNSA. The CDR3 nucleotides are TGTGCCAGCAGCTTAGCATGGGGGTCGCTCACAGATACGCAGTATTTT. Protein sequence: CASSLAWGSLTDTQYF.

This clonotype was counted at least ten times. The chain has TRBV5-1 and TRBJ1-2; 9 nucleotides align to TRBD1. The CDR3 is 15 amino acids. V gave up 3 bases and J gave up 4 bases; unmatched junction bases: 7. In germline, CDR1 is SGHRS, CDR2 YFSETQ. CDR3 nucleotides: TGCGCCAGCAGCTCCGGGACAGGGTCCCTCTATGGCTACACCTTC. Its translation is CASSSGTGSLYGYTF.

This clonotype was recorded at least ten times. The chain combines TRBV12-3 or TRBV12-4 with TRBJ2-1, with D hard to call. The ends were cut back, 0 bases at V and 8 bases at J, with 5 bases in the middle. The CDR3 covers 12 residues. CDR3 sequence (DNA): TGTGCCAGCAGTTTAGCGCAAGATGAGCAGTTCTTC. Protein: CASSLAQDEQFF.

The table lists this clonotype with a few counts. The genes are TRBV12-3 or TRBV12-4 and TRBJ2-1, with 10 nucleotides matching TRBD2. The V and J ends lost 4 bases and 8 bases, in that order; junction bases with no gene match: 8. The CDR3 spans 15 residues. CDR3 in amino acids: CASSSASGRFDEQFF. In DNA form, the CDR3 reads TGTGCCAGCAGTTCGGCTAGCGGGAGATTCGATGAGCAGTTCTTC.

At least ten counts were recorded for this clonotype. The V and J genes are TRBV5-6 and TRBJ2-1; maybe TRBD1 (6 bases). CDR3 length equals 15 residues. The germline gives CDR1 SGHDT, CDR2 YYEEEE. Trimming cost V 4 bases and J 8 bases, with 19 bases left between them. In DNA form, the CDR3 reads TGTGCCAGCAGCCACAGGGTATTGGTGGTCGATGAGCAGTTCTTC. This sequence encodes CASSHRVLVVDEQFF.

This clonotype was observed many times. The chain links TRBV7-2 to TRBJ2-1; no clear D. The germline V gene has CDR1 SGHTA and CDR2 FQGNSA. With 1 base removed from V and 6 bases from J, the gap between germline ends came to 7 bases. This CDR3 is 13 amino acids long. The CDR3 sequence: CASSLVRGNEQFF. The CDR3 bases are TGTGCCAGCAGCTTAGTGAGAGGCAATGAGCAGTTCTTC.

The sample holds many counts of this clonotype. The V and J genes are TRBV12-3 or TRBV12-4 and TRBJ1-1; no clear D gene. This CDR3 spans 16 amino acids. V lost 7 bases to trimming and J lost 0 bases, with 18 bases between them. CDR3 loop: CASTEGLGRLNTEAFF. Here the CDR3 DNA reads TGTGCCAGCACGGAAGGCCTAGGACGGCTGAACACTGAAGCTTTCTTT.

The genes are TRBV9 and TRBJ1-1; 10 bases match TRBD1. The CDR3 runs 16 residues. The germline V gene encodes CDR1 SGDLS and CDR2 YYNGEE. Trimming at V came to 7 bases and at J to 3 bases, leaving 12 bases not matched to a gene. The CDR3, as DNA: TGTGCCAGCGGCCGGACAGGGGGAGATTGGGACACTGAAGCTTTCTTT. Encoded protein: CASGRTGGDWDTEAFF.

The V gene is TRBV4-3, the J gene TRBJ2-7, with 7 bases that match TRBD2. Germline assignment: CDR1 LGHNA and CDR2 YSLEER. The CDR3 consists of 18 residues. The V gene end was trimmed by 0 bases and the J gene end by 4 bases; junction bases not matched to a gene: 15. CDR3 nucleotides: TGCGCCAGCAGCCAAGAGGTAATCGAGCGGGGTGAGTTGTACGAGCAGTACTTC. This sequence encodes CASSQEVIERGELYEQYF.

This chain joins TRBV21-1 and TRBJ2-7. TRBV21-1 counts as a pseudogene. This CDR3 region has 14 residues. CDR3 coding DNA: TGTGCCAGCAGCCGGCGACAGAGCCACTACGAGCAGTACTTC. The encoded protein is CASSRRQSHYEQYF.

V and J are TRBV6-1 and TRBJ2-1; 7 nucleotides line up with TRBD1. Looked up from germline, CDR1 is MNHNS and CDR2 is SASEGT. V lost 10 bases, J lost 6 bases, and 12 bases stayed unmatched. The CDR3 sequence is 14 residues long. The CDR3 DNA follows: TGTGCCACCACCCGGGACAGCTCATTCAATGAGCAGTTCTTC. The encoded protein is CATTRDSSFNEQFF.

The sample holds many counts of this clonotype. V gene TRBV12-3 or TRBV12-4 combines with J gene TRBJ2-1, with 13 bases matching TRBD2. The V and J ends lost 5 bases and 9 bases, in that order; junction bases with no gene match: 10. The CDR3 loop spans 16 amino acids. The CDR3 loop reads CASSPGTSGRAGEQFF. Here the CDR3 DNA reads TGTGCCAGCAGTCCGGGTACTAGCGGGAGGGCGGGTGAGCAGTTCTTC.

This clonotype has more than one count but fewer than ten. The chain carries TRBV27 and TRBJ2-7; D remains ambiguous. Trimming removed 5 bases from V and 0 bases from J, with 14 bases in between. The CDR3 is made up of 15 amino acids. Germline-derived CDR1 and CDR2 are MNHEY and SMNVEV (reference sequence). CDR3 region: CASSDAGPSSYEQYF. The CDR3 DNA sequence: TGTGCCAGCAGTGATGCAGGACCGAGCTCCTACGAGCAGTACTTC.

DNA for the CDR3: TGTGCCAGCAGTTTAACTGGGCCATCCGTGGCGCAGTATTTT. Amino acids: CASSLTGPSVAQYF. This chain joins TRBV27 and TRBJ2-3; D is unresolved. Germline values: CDR1 MNHEY, CDR2 SMNVEV (reference sequence). The CDR3 runs to 14 residues. Trimming took 2 bases from V and 10 from J, leaving 16 bases between them.

This clonotype was recorded a few times. V usage is TRBV14 and J usage is TRBJ2-3; 10 nucleotides align to TRBD2. Germline CDR1 and CDR2: SGHDN and FVKESK. The CDR3 runs to 15 residues. V trimming: 2 bases; J trimming: 7 bases; junction bases outside the gene matches: 6. The CDR3 bases are TGTGCCAGCAGCCAAACTAGCGGGATCCTCCATACGCAGTATTTT. Translating gives CASSQTSGILHTQYF. The whole variable domain, remainder taken from reference TRBV14 and TRBJ2-3, is EAGVTQFPSHSVIEKGQTVTLRCDPISGHDNLYWYRRVMGKEIKFLLHFVKESKQDESGMPNNRFLAERTGGTYSTLKVQPAELEDSGVYFCASSQTSGILHTQYFGPGTRLTVL.

As to this clonotype: The junction departs from the called germline gene at one end, perhaps through a read error. The CDR3 DNA is TGCTGTGCTAGGGCCAGCTCTGGAAACACCATATATTTT. The encoded protein is CCARASSGNTIYF. The gene calls are TRBV20-1 and TRBJ1-3; D not certain. This CDR3 is built from 13 residues. From germline, CDR1 is DFQATT and CDR2 SNEGSKA (reference sequence).

The chain has TRBV12-3 or TRBV12-4 and TRBJ2-6, with 8 nucleotides matching TRBD2. The CDR3 spans 20 residues. V was pared by 5 bases and J by 1 base, with 16 bases of the junction left unmatched. This chain's CDR3 is CASSGPLGGVLISGANVLTF. CDR3 nucleotide sequence: TGTGCCAGCAGTGGGCCTCTCGGGGGGGTTCTAATATCTGGGGCCAACGTCCTGACTTTC.

This clonotype was recorded a few times. The V call is TRBV6-5, the J call TRBJ2-5; 10 bases are shared with TRBD1. CDR3 length: 14 amino acids. Per the germline V gene, CDR1 is MNHEY and CDR2 is SVGAGI. The ends lost 0 bases at V and 6 bases at J; junction bases unmatched: 1. The CDR3 region is CASSYSTGGQTQYF. The CDR3 DNA reads TGTGCCAGCAGTTACTCGACAGGGGGCCAGACCCAGTACTTC.

In its sample, this clonotype was seen many times. The chain combines TRBV20-1 with TRBJ1-2, with 9 positions matching TRBD1. The length of the CDR3 is 12 residues. Unmatched junction bases numbered 2, after V lost 5 bases and J lost 4 bases. CDR1 DFQATT and CDR2 SNEGSKA come from the germline V gene (reference sequence). The CDR3 bases are TGCAGTGCTGAGGACAGGGGCTATGGCTACACCTTC. This encodes CSAEDRGYGYTF.